This T cell receptor (beta chain) was documented in a study of CD4 and CD8 cells across lung adenocarcinoma regions. Via MiXCR, TCRdb re-called the PCR reads, giving one row per CDR3 protein. Among roughly 13,000 distinct CDR3 sequences, roughly 48% were seen once, and the ten largest hold around 15%. Localized lung adenocarcinoma, a non-small cell lung cancer, affected the donors. This clonotype was recorded many times. This CDR3 is 14 amino acids long. V dropped 6 bases and J dropped 5 bases, with 14 bases sitting between them. Per the germline V gene, CDR1 is MGHRA and CDR2 is YSYEKL. The origin of this receptor is a male donor with lung adenocarcinoma. The CD4 and CD8 labels of this study may be unreliable. V is TRBV4-1 and J is TRBJ2-1; maybe TRBD2 (5 bases). The sample consisted of CD4+ T cells from the center of a lung tumor. CDR3 residues: CASRVRADHNEQFF. CDR3 nucleotides: TGCGCCAGCAGGGTGAGGGCAGACCACAATGAGCAGTTCTTC.